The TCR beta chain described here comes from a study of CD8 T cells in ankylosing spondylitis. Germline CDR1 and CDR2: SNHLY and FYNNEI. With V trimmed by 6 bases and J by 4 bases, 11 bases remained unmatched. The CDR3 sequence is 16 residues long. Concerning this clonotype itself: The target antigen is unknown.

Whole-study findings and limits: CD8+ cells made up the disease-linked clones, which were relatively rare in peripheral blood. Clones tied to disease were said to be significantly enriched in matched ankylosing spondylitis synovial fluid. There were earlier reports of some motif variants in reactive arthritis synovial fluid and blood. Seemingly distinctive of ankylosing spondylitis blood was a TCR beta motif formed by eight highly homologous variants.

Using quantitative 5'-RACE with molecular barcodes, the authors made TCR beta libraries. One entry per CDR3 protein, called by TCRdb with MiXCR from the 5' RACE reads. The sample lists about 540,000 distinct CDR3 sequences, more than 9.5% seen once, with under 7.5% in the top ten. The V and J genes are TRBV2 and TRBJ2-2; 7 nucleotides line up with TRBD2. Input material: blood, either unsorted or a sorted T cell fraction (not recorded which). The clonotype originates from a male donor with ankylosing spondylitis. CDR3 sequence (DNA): TGTGCCAGCAGGGCCTCCGGGACTATACCCACCGGGGAGCTGTTTTTT. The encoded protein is CASRASGTIPTGELFF.